Listed here is a single TCR beta chain. Its antigen is still unknown. V dropped 4 bases and J dropped 10 bases, with 12 bases sitting between them. CDR1 and CDR2 (germline): SGHRS, YFSETQ. The length of the CDR3 is 12 residues. The sample originates from a study of lung T cells in sarcoidosis with Löfgren's syndrome. Study-wide findings and caveats: Shared TRAV12-1 and TRBV2 CDR3 motifs were reported across several patients. The most expanded V genes in Löfgren's patients were reportedly TRAV12-1 and TRBV2. In alpha-beta pairs, TRAV12-1 favored TRBV2, and their CDR3s were homologous.

A single record per CDR3 protein comes from TCRdb applying MiXCR to the reads. This table has some 19,000 distinct CDR3 sequences, around a fifth appearing once. The receptor's source is a human donor with sarcoidosis (Löfgren's syndrome or another form), or a control subject (not recorded which). The sample comprised CD4+ T cells from bronchoalveolar lavage. V gene TRBV5-1 combines with J gene TRBJ2-1; no reliable D call. Written as DNA, the CDR3 is TGCGCCAGCAGCCCGCAGAATGTGGAGCAGTTCTTC. It translates to CASSPQNVEQFF.